Listed here is a single T cell receptor beta chain. Germline V gene data show CDR1 as SGDLS and CDR2 as YYNGEE. With V trimmed by 2 bases and J by 1 base, 5 bases remained unmatched. The CDR3 runs 15 residues. The data derive from a study of blood T cell repertoires in COVID-19. Participants were aged about 18 to 89 years from approximately 23 US areas. The data were produced by immunoSEQ multiplex PCR, yet TCRdb's version contains in-frame clones alone and is incomplete. The sample lists around 390,000 clones, around nine tenths seen once, with 10% in the top ten. The V gene is TRBV9, the J gene TRBJ1-2; 7 bases match TRBD1. This clonotype was sampled from a woman between 50 and 59 years old who had recovered from COVID-19. Input material: PBMCs or T cells enriched from blood (not recorded which). CDR3 protein: CASSVKGANNYGYTF. The CDR3 DNA reads as TGTGCCAGCAGCGTCAAGGGGGCGAATAACTATGGCTACACCTTC. The full variable domain, in which reference TRBV9 and TRBJ1-2 provide the parts outside the CDR3, is DSGVTQTPKHLITATGQRVTLRCSPRSGDLSVYWYQQSLDQGLQFLIQYYNGEERAKGNILERFSAQQFPDLHSELNLSSLELGDSALYFCASSVKGANNYGYTFGSGTRLTVV.